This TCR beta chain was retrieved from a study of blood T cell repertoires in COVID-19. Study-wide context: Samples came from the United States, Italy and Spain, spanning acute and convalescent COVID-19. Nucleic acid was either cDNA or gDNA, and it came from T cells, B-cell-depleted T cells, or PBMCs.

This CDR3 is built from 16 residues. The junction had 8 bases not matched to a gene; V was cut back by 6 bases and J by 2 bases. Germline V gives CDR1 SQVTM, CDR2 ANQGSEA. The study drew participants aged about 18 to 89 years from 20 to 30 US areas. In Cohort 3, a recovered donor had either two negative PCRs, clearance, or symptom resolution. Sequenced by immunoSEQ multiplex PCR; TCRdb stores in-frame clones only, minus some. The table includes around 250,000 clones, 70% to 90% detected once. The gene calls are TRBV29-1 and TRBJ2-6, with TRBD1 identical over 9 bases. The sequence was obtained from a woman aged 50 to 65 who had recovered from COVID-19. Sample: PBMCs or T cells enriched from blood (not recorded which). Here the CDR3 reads CSVLGQGTPGANVLTF. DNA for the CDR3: TGCAGCGTACTGGGACAGGGAACCCCTGGGGCCAACGTCCTGACTTTC.